This entry lists 19 T cell receptor beta chains sequenced from one sample in a study of vaccination and CD4 T cells after COVID-19. MiXCR was run by TCRdb on the PCR reads, yielding one entry per CDR3 protein. This table has roughly 25,000 distinct CDR3 sequences, 51% appearing once. This material consisted of CD4+ T cells from blood, taken before SARS-CoV-2 vaccination. The receptors come from a human donor who had recovered from COVID-19.

This clonotype has only one observation. The chain is built from TRBV19 and TRBJ2-3; no clear D. Germline lookup yields CDR1 LNHDA and CDR2 SQIVND (reference sequence). V lost 4 bases to trimming and J lost 2 bases, with 1 base between them. This CDR3 region has 11 residues. CDR3 in amino acids: CASSTTDTQYF. The CDR3 DNA reads TGTGCCAGTAGTACCACAGATACGCAGTATTTT.

This clonotype was detected a few times. Here the CDR3 DNA reads TGTGCCAGCAGTGTTGAGACAGGCAATAAAGCTTTCTTT. Residues: CASSVETGNKAFF. J is TRBJ1-1 and V is TRBV6-4; tentative D call: TRBD1 (6 bases). Deletions cut 4 bases from V and 9 bases from J, with 15 bases between. Germline assignment: CDR1 MRHNA and CDR2 SNTAGT. The CDR3 is 13 residues long.

V gene TRBV20-1 combines with J gene TRBJ2-5; D tentatively reads TRBD1 or TRBD2 (5 bases each). Germline loops: CDR1 DFQATT, CDR2 SNEGSKA (reference sequence). This CDR3 comprises 14 residues. Trimming shortened V by 7 bases and J by 3 bases, and 18 bases separated the two germline ends. The DNA of the CDR3 is TGCAGTGTTAAAGAGGGACCCTGGGAAGAGACCCAGTACTTC. Translating it yields CSVKEGPWEETQYF.

In this sample, this clonotype turned up a few times. This rearrangement joins TRBV20-1 to TRBJ2-2; TRBD2 might be the D (6 bases). This CDR3 spans 14 amino acids. Germline assignment: CDR1 DFQATT and CDR2 SNEGSKA (reference sequence). Trimming took 6 bases from V and 5 from J, leaving 16 bases between them. CDR3 amino acids: CSARSGLRTGELFF. Written as DNA, the CDR3 is TGCAGTGCCAGAAGCGGGCTGAGGACCGGGGAGCTGTTTTTT.

This rearrangement joins TRBV6-1 to TRBJ2-7; D assignment may be TRBD1 or TRBD2 (6 bases each). The CDR3 length is 14 residues. Trimming removed 8 bases at V and 6 bases at J, with 20 bases between. Germline values: CDR1 MNHNS, CDR2 SASEGT. The CDR3 coding sequence is TGTGCCAGCTCCCCTACTGGGGGGCGAAGCGAGCAGTACTTC. Amino acids: CASSPTGGRSEQYF.

This clonotype was detected only once. This rearrangement joins TRBV10-3 to TRBJ2-3, with a possible D match to TRBD2 (6 bases). With 11 bases removed from V and 2 bases from J, the gap between germline ends came to 20 bases. Germline V gene sequence: CDR1 ENHRY, CDR2 SYGVKD. This CDR3 comprises 15 residues. The CDR3 DNA sequence: TGTGCCTCCACAGAGGGGCTAGCGAACACAGATACGCAGTATTTT. It encodes CASTEGLANTDTQYF.

This chain connects TRBV28 to TRBJ1-1; D might be TRBD1 (5 bases). The germline gives CDR1 MDHEN, CDR2 SYDVKM. V gave up 3 bases and J gave up 6 bases, with 17 bases separating them. The CDR3 contains 15 residues. The CDR3 reads CASSFDIPQGAEAFF. For the CDR3, the DNA is TGTGCCAGCAGTTTCGATATCCCTCAGGGCGCTGAAGCTTTCTTT.

The chain links TRBV3-1 to TRBJ1-5; D is uncertain. Germline V CDR1 and CDR2: LGHDT, YNNKEL (reference sequence). V lost 8 bases and J lost 0, with 5 bases in between. The length of the CDR3 is 12 residues. Written as DNA, the CDR3 is TGTGCCAGCGGGGATAGCAATCAGCCCCAGCATTTT. It translates to CASGDSNQPQHF.

The genes are TRBV12-3 or TRBV12-4 and TRBJ1-5, with D possibly matching TRBD1 (6 bases). CDR3 length equals 12 residues. Between the trimmed V and J ends, which lost 7 bases and 6 bases, there was a span of 10 bases. CDR3 sequence: CASTQGSQPQHF. Written as DNA, the CDR3 is TGTGCCAGCACACAGGGTTCTCAGCCCCAGCATTTT.

Only a few counts were recorded for this clonotype. J is TRBJ1-5 and V is TRBV7-9; D might be TRBD1 (5 bases). V was shortened by 1 base and J by 7 bases, with 8 bases between the two germline ends. CDR1 is SEHNR and CDR2 is FQNEAQ in the germline V gene (reference sequence). This CDR3 spans 13 amino acids. The CDR3 nucleotides read TGTGCCAGCAGCTTAGTAGGGGACCAGCCCCAGCATTTT. It is translated as CASSLVGDQPQHF.

The CDR3 sequence is CASSIFPPSPLPYGYTF. The DNA of the CDR3 is TGTGCCAGTAGTATTTTCCCACCGAGCCCATTGCCCTATGGCTACACCTTC. J is TRBJ1-2 and V is TRBV19; D remains unclear. Germline V lookup: CDR1 LNHDA, CDR2 SQIVND (reference sequence). This CDR3 has 17 amino acids. V gave up 3 bases and J gave up 4 bases, with 21 bases separating them.

The gene calls are TRBV5-1 and TRBJ1-5; tentative D call: TRBD1 (6 bases). CDR3 length: 13 residues. V lost 5 bases to trimming and J lost 4 bases, with 10 bases between them. CDR1 and CDR2 from the germline V gene are SGHRS and YFSETQ. The CDR3 DNA follows: TGCGCCAGCAGGAGGGGGGCTAATCAGCCCCAGCATTTT. As protein: CASRRGANQPQHF.

The chain is built from TRBV5-1 and TRBJ1-1, with D unclear. V was pared by 1 base and J by 1 base, with 11 bases between. The germline gives CDR1 SGHRS, CDR2 YFSETQ. This CDR3 has 15 amino acids. CDR3 nucleotides: TGCGCCAGCAGCTTGAGCGGTTCCGGGAACACTGAAGCTTTCTTT. Translation: CASSLSGSGNTEAFF.

The chain carries TRBV6-5 and TRBJ2-3, with a possible D match to TRBD1 (5 bases). V was clipped by 3 bases and J by 5 bases, with 12 bases between them. The CDR3 spans 14 residues. CDR1 is MNHEY and CDR2 is SVGAGI in the germline V gene. For the CDR3, the DNA is TGTGCCAGCAGTTATCCGCAGGGCGGAGATACGCAGTATTTT. It codes for CASSYPQGGDTQYF.

This clonotype has just one count. This chain uses TRBV6-2 or TRBV6-3 with TRBJ2-5, with 13 bases matching TRBD2. Germline CDR1 and CDR2: MNHEY and SVGEGT. The V gene end was trimmed by 8 bases and the J gene end by 7 bases; junction bases not matched to a gene: 19. CDR3 length equals 18 residues. Here the CDR3 reads CASQTWTSGSIGYGTQYF. In nucleotides, the CDR3 is TGTGCCAGCCAGACGTGGACTAGCGGGAGTATAGGGTACGGGACCCAGTACTTC.

This sequence joins TRBV10-1 and TRBJ2-1; TRBD2 agrees at 7 bases. Germline lookup yields CDR1 WNHNN and CDR2 SYGVQD (reference sequence). The CDR3 runs to 15 residues. V trimming: 3 bases; J trimming: 7 bases; junction bases outside the gene matches: 9. The CDR3 sequence is CASSDVTSEQNEQFF. The CDR3 coding sequence is TGCGCCAGCAGTGATGTTACTAGCGAGCAAAATGAGCAGTTCTTC.

The gene calls are TRBV28 and TRBJ2-3; D assignment may be TRBD1 or TRBD2 (5 bases each). V was cut by 3 bases and J by 2 bases, with 9 bases left in between. Per germline, CDR1 MDHEN and CDR2 SYDVKM. The CDR3 is made up of 14 amino acids. CDR3 loop: CASSFRDHTDTQYF. Here the CDR3 DNA reads TGTGCCAGCAGTTTTAGGGACCACACAGATACGCAGTATTTT. The full variable domain, rest sourced from reference TRBV28 and TRBJ2-3, is DVKVTQSSRYLVKRTGEKVFLECVQDMDHENMFWYRQDPGLGLRLIYFSYDVKMKEKGDIPEGYSVSREKKERFSLILESASTNQTSMYLCASSFRDHTDTQYFGPGTRLTVL.

This chain links TRBV18 with TRBJ2-5; D is ambiguous. The CDR3 loop spans 13 amino acids. In germline, CDR1 is KGHSH, CDR2 LQKENI. Deletions cut 4 bases from V and 2 bases from J, with 8 bases between. This CDR3 reads CASSQIRQETQYF. CDR3 DNA sequence: TGTGCCAGCTCACAAATTAGGCAAGAGACCCAGTACTTC.

This clonotype was observed a handful of times. The gene calls are TRBV27 and TRBJ1-6, with 10 nucleotides matching TRBD1. The trim removed 5 bases at V and 8 bases at J, leaving 6 bases unmatched. Per germline, CDR1 MNHEY and CDR2 SMNVEV (reference sequence). The CDR3 length is 15 residues. Here the CDR3 reads CASSAFDRGHSPLHF. DNA of the CDR3: TGTGCCAGCAGTGCATTTGACAGGGGGCATTCACCCCTCCACTTT.